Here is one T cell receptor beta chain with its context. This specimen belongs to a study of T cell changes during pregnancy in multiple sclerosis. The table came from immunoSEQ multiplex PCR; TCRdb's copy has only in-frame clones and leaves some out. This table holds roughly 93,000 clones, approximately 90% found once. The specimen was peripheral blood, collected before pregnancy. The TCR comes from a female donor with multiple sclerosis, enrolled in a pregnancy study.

The CDR3: CASSILAGVREQYF. CDR3 nucleotide sequence: TGCGCCAGCAGCATACTAGCGGGAGTGAGGGAGCAGTACTTC. The chain links TRBV10-2 to TRBJ2-7, with 11 positions matching TRBD2. Trimming took 6 bases from V and 7 from J; bases not matched to a gene: 8. Germline V gene data show CDR1 as WSHSY and CDR2 as SAAADI. The CDR3 contains 14 residues.